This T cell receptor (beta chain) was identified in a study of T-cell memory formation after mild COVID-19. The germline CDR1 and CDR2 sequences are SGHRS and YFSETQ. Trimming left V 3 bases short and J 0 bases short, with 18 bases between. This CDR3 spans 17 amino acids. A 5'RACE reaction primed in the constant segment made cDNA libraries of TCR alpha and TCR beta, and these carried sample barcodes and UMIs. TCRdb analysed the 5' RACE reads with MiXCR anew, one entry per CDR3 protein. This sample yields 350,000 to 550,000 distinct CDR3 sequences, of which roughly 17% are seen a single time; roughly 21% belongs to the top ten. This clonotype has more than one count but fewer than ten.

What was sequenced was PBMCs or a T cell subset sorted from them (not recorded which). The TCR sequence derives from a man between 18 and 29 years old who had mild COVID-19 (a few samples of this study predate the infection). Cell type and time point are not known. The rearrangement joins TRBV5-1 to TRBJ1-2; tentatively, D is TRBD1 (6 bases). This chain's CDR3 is CASSSSGQPKTNYGYTF. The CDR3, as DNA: TGCGCCAGCAGCTCATCAGGACAGCCCAAGACTAACTATGGCTACACCTTC.